This T cell receptor beta chain is drawn from a study of PD-1 blockade in classical Hodgkin lymphoma. This CDR3 has 15 residues. CDR1 is SGHVS, CDR2 FQNEAQ, per germline. V was clipped by 4 bases and J by 2 bases, with 11 bases between them. Data came from immunoSEQ multiplex PCR; TCRdb stores just in-frame clones and leaves some out. The table includes about 33,000 clones, around 94% detected once. Findings and caveats of the study: Still unresolved is the cause of the repertoire differences, which may be disease activity or prior therapy.

Time point defined: newly diagnosed, previously untreated cHL patient sample. As regards this clone: Its cognate antigen is unknown.

The TCR was taken from a human donor with classical Hodgkin lymphoma. This chain uses TRBV7-8 with TRBJ1-4; perhaps TRBD1 as D (6 bases). The specimen was peripheral blood mononuclear cells (PBMCs). CDR3 sequence reads: CASSSRGATNEKLFF. The DNA for the CDR3 is TGTGCCAGCAGCTCCCGGGGGGCGACTAATGAAAAACTGTTTTTT.